The rows below give T cell receptor beta chains drawn from one sample of a study of CD8+CD57+ T cells in acquired aplastic anemia. TCRdb re-called the reads with MiXCR, one entry per CDR3 protein. The top ten clones hold under 1.2% of a sample with some 150,000 distinct CDR3 sequences, around half of them seen once. The sample consisted of sorted CD4+, CD8+, or CD8+CD57+ T cells (not recorded which) from PBMCs. Source of these receptors: a human donor with aplastic anemia. CDR3s include the opening cysteine and the closing phenylalanine or tryptophan. A D gene is named only where the DNA matches it firmly. Clone size is shown for a subset of rows, as once, few, many or a class of expanded clone.

>many|TRBV5-1|TRBJ2-7|15|TRBD1
TGCGCCAGCAGCTGGACCTCGGGACAGGGCTACGAGCAGTACTTC
CASSWTSGQGYEQYF
>-|TRBV5-6|TRBJ2-5|14|TRBD2
TGTGCCAGCAGCAGAGGGGTAGCGGGTGAGACCCAGTACTTC
CASSRGVAGETQYF
>many|TRBV5-1|TRBJ1-4|15|TRBD1
TGCGCCAGCAGCCAAGGACAGGGGAAGGGTGAAAAACTGTTTTTT
CASSQGQGKGEKLFF
>-|TRBV7-3|TRBJ2-1|16|-
TGTGCCAGCAGCTTCAGACCGGGACCCCGTCCGGATGAGCAGTTCTTC
CASSFRPGPRPDEQFF
>many|TRBV5-1|TRBJ1-2|14|-
TGCGCCAGCAGCTTGGTGGGGGTTAACTATGGCTACACCTTC
CASSLVGVNYGYTF
>-|TRBV11-3|TRBJ2-5|14|-
TGTGCCAGCAGCTTAGAGGGCTCAGATTGGACCCAGTACTTC
CASSLEGSDWTQYF
>-|TRBV10-3|TRBJ2-7|14|-
TGTGCCATCAGTGAGTCGCGTGTCAGGGAAGAGCAGTACTTC
CAISESRVREEQYF
>-|TRBV20-1|TRBJ1-2|14|TRBD1
TGCAGTGCGTGGGAACAGGGGGCGCCCCGGGGCTACACCTTC
CSAWEQGAPRGYTF
>many|TRBV5-6|TRBJ2-2|15|TRBD1
TGTGCCAGCAGCTTGTGGGACAGGGACTCCGGGGAGCTGTTTTTT
CASSLWDRDSGELFF
>many|TRBV20-1|TRBJ1-2|12|-
TGCAGTGCTAGTTCGGTTAACTATGGCTACACCTTC
CSASSVNYGYTF
>many|TRBV4-1|TRBJ1-1|14|TRBD1
TGCGCCAGCAGCCGGAATGACAGGGACACTGAAGCTTTCTTT
CASSRNDRDTEAFF
>many|TRBV7-8|TRBJ1-1|13|-
TGTGCCAGCAGCTTAGCGGAAGAGGGTGAAGCTTTCTTT
CASSLAEEGEAFF
>-|TRBV24-1|TRBJ1-5|12|-
TGTGCCACCAGTGATGCCAATCAGCCCCAGCATTTT
CATSDANQPQHF
>-|TRBV20-1|TRBJ2-7|15|TRBD1
TGCAGTGCTGTGTCGGGACAGGGGATCGCGTACGAGCAGTACTTC
CSAVSGQGIAYEQYF
>few|TRBV10-3|TRBJ1-6|13|-
TGTGCCATCAGTGAGTCAGGGGGATCACCCCTCCACTTT
CAISESGGSPLHF
>-|TRBV29-1|TRBJ2-3|13|-
TGCAGCGTTGAGGGGACTAGCACAGATACGCAGTATTTT
CSVEGTSTDTQYF
>-|TRBV12-3/TRBV12-4|TRBJ1-1|14|-
TGTGCCAGCACCGGCGGGACACCGAACACTGAAGCTTTCTTT
CASTGGTPNTEAFF
>-|TRBV6-5|TRBJ2-3|14|-
TGTGCCAGCAGTTCGGCCCTGGCTGCAGATACGCAGTATTTT
CASSSALAADTQYF
>-|TRBV9|TRBJ2-7|13|-
TGTGCCAGCAGCGCGACTGATTCCTACGAGCAGTACTTC
CASSATDSYEQYF
>many|TRBV5-5|TRBJ1-3|14|TRBD1
TGTGCCAGCAGCCCACAGGGGGCTGGAAACACCATATATTTT
CASSPQGAGNTIYF
>once|TRBV5-5|TRBJ2-7|14|-
TGTGCCAGCAGCTTCTTAGCGGTGTCCTACGAGCAGTACTTC
CASSFLAVSYEQYF
>many|TRBV6-1|TRBJ1-3|16|-
TGTGCCAGCACCAAGACGGGGACATACTCTGGAAACACCATATATTTT
CASTKTGTYSGNTIYF
>many|TRBV12-3/TRBV12-4|TRBJ2-7|13|-
TGTGCCAGCAGTCCCAGTTTCGGGTACGAGCAGTACTTC
CASSPSFGYEQYF
>-|TRBV2|TRBJ2-5|12|TRBD2
TGTGCCAGCACTGGACTAGTGCCCACCCAGTACTTC
CASTGLVPTQYF
>many|TRBV20-1|TRBJ2-2|14|TRBD1
TGCAGTGCCCCGGACAGGGCGAACACCGGGGAGCTGTTTTTT
CSAPDRANTGELFF
>-|TRBV29-1|TRBJ2-1|14|TRBD2
TGCAGCGTTGTCGGGGTAGCGGGAGGGCCGGTAATGTTCTTC
CSVVGVAGGPVMFF
>-|TRBV12-3/TRBV12-4|TRBJ1-2|13|TRBD1
TGTGCCAGCAGTCAGACAGGGAGGGTAGGCTACACCTTC
CASSQTGRVGYTF
>-|TRBV2|TRBJ1-2|10|-
TGTGCCAGCAAGGAGGGCGGCTACACCTTC
CASKEGGYTF
>-|TRBV20-1|TRBJ2-7|13|-
TGCAGTGCCAGGACGGGACTTTCCTACGAGCAGTACTTC
CSARTGLSYEQYF
>many|TRBV12-3/TRBV12-4|TRBJ2-5|13|-
TGTGCCAGCAGTTTGTCGGGATCGGAGACCCAGTACTTC
CASSLSGSETQYF
>many|TRBV7-9|TRBJ2-3|11|-
TGTGCCAGCAGTACTCTCCCGACGCAGTATTTT
CASSTLPTQYF
>few|TRBV10-1|TRBJ1-1|13|-
TGCGCCAGCAGTGAGACGGGTGGCACTGAAGCTTTCTTT
CASSETGGTEAFF
>-|TRBV2|TRBJ1-5|14|-
TGTGCCAGCAGGGGCCGCCAGGAGAATCAGCCCCAGCATTTT
CASRGRQENQPQHF
>many|TRBV14|TRBJ1-6|13|TRBD1
TGTGCCAGCAGACAGGGGGCTAATTCACCCCTCCACTTT
CASRQGANSPLHF
>many|TRBV2|TRBJ1-4|13|-
TGTGCCAGCAATCTGGGCGGGTATGAAAAACTGTTTTTT
CASNLGGYEKLFF
>few|TRBV29-1|TRBJ1-1|12|-
TGCAGCGTTACCAGGTCGAACACTGAAGCTTTCTTT
CSVTRSNTEAFF
>many|TRBV10-1|TRBJ1-1|14|-
TGCGCCAGCAGTGGCGGCAGCTACAACACTGAAGCTTTCTTT
CASSGGSYNTEAFF
>-|TRBV29-1|TRBJ1-1|13|-
TGCAGCGTTGGGTTGGGGATGGTCACTGAAGCTTTCTTT
CSVGLGMVTEAFF
>-|TRBV6-1|TRBJ1-3|14|-
TGTGCCAGCAGTGGGAACTTACCTGGAAACACCATATATTTT
CASSGNLPGNTIYF
>few|TRBV18|TRBJ1-1|16|-
TGTGCCAGCTCACCACGGTCAGAAACCATGAACACTGAAGCTTTCTTT
CASSPRSETMNTEAFF
>many|TRBV5-4|TRBJ2-7|15|-
TGTGCCAGCAGTCTCGCTGGGGTGAAAGACTACGAGCAGTACTTC
CASSLAGVKDYEQYF
>once|TRBV7-6|TRBJ2-7|15|TRBD1
TGTGCCAGCAGCTCGGGACAGGCTGGAACCTACGAGCAGTACTTC
CASSSGQAGTYEQYF
>many|TRBV5-1|TRBJ2-3|16|-
TGCGCTAGCAGCCCCGGCTTAAGCAGAGTCACAGATACGCAGTATTTT
CASSPGLSRVTDTQYF
>many|TRBV7-6|TRBJ2-3|15|-
TGTGCCAGCAGCTTAAACGCAGGTTACACAGATACGCAGTATTTT
CASSLNAGYTDTQYF
>-|TRBV5-6|TRBJ2-7|14|TRBD1
TGTGCCAGCGGCTTTGGGACAGGGAACTACGAGCAGTACTTC
CASGFGTGNYEQYF
>-|TRBV15|TRBJ2-7|12|-
TGTGCCACCGCTTCCAGGGCCTACGAGCAGTACTTC
CATASRAYEQYF
>many|TRBV5-8|TRBJ2-3|14|-
TGTGCCAGCAGCTTGGAAGGATTAGGGGATACGCAGTATTTT
CASSLEGLGDTQYF
>many|TRBV12-3/TRBV12-4|TRBJ2-5|13|-
TGTGCCAGCAGTTTACTTTCGGTTAAGACCCAGTACTTC
CASSLLSVKTQYF
>-|TRBV2|TRBJ1-1|14|-
TGTGCCAGCAGGAACAACAGGGTGAACACTGAAGCTTTCTTT
CASRNNRVNTEAFF
>many|TRBV7-2|TRBJ2-3|14|-
TGTGCCAGCAGCGTTAGTCAGAGCACAGATACGCAGTATTTT
CASSVSQSTDTQYF
>many|TRBV9|TRBJ2-3|16|TRBD2
TGTGCCAGCAGCGTAGGCGTCGTTGGGGGGGGAGATACGCAGTATTTT
CASSVGVVGGGDTQYF